Following are 24 T cell receptor beta chains from one sample sequenced in a study of blood T cells in healthy people across ages (dated by TCRdb to between 2014 and 2017). Receptor libraries were prepared by 5' RACE. The sequencer listed for this sample is Illumina HiSeq 2500. A second PCR of roughly 7 to 11 cycles was performed with a sample-barcoded 5' primer and a J-beta primer mix. The public reads were quality trimmed at Q25 with fastp and then assembled into clones with MiXCR by TCRdb, keeping productive beta chains. Merged by CDR3 protein, the rows form single entries marked with the most common genes and DNA. The sample profile shows 600,000 to 650,000 distinct CDR3 sequences; under 65% of them were found once. Around 37% of the sample lies in the top ten. The sample was blood. The source is a man in his fifties or sixties in good health.

Concerning this clonotype: At one end the junction does not follow the germline gene, possibly because of a read error. CDR3: CASSSSGSSYNEQFF. DNA for the CDR3: TGTGCCAGCAGCTCCTCGGGAAGCTCCTACAATGAGCAGTTCTTC. The rearrangement links TRBV4-1 to TRBJ2-1, with a weak D call TRBD2 (5 bases). Germline V gene data show CDR1 as MGHRA and CDR2 as YSYEKL. This CDR3 is built from 15 residues.

The CDR3 loop is CASSHTTSTDTQYF. The CDR3 DNA reads as TGTGCCAGCAGCCACACCACGAGCACAGATACGCAGTATTTT. The chain uses TRBV3-1 and TRBJ2-3; D remains unclear. Germline-derived CDR1 and CDR2 are LGHDT and YNNKEL (reference sequence). The CDR3 sequence is 14 residues long. V was clipped by 3 bases and J by 0 bases, with 7 bases between them.

CDR3 nucleotide sequence: TGTGCCAGCAGTCCACCTGGGCCCGGTTATCGCAATGAGCAGTTCTTC. Amino acids: CASSPPGPGYRNEQFF. V and J are TRBV6-2 or TRBV6-3 and TRBJ2-1; D remains unclear. V was clipped by 5 bases and J by 6 bases, with 20 bases between them. Germline loops: CDR1 MNHEY, CDR2 SVGEGT. The CDR3 has 16 residues.

V gene TRBV3-1 combines with J gene TRBJ2-1; D is ambiguous. The CDR3 has 13 residues. Trimming left V 1 base short and J 5 bases short, with 6 bases between. The germline CDR1 and CDR2 sequences are LGHDT and YNNKEL (reference sequence). CDR3 in DNA: TGTGCCAGCAGCCAAGCACTTAACAATGAGCAGTTCTTC. Translated: CASSQALNNEQFF.

This clonotype has more than one count but fewer than ten. The chain combines TRBV29-1 with TRBJ2-2; D is perhaps TRBD1 or TRBD2 (5 bases each). The CDR3 spans 16 residues. Germline V lookup: CDR1 SQVTM, CDR2 ANQGSEA. V was shortened by 4 bases and J by 6 bases, with 21 bases between the two germline ends. CDR3 region: CSVGDPTQSQAGELFF. The CDR3 DNA sequence: TGCAGCGTTGGGGACCCAACTCAATCCCAGGCCGGGGAGCTGTTTTTT.

The CDR3: CASRPRLAGGPNNEQFF. The CDR3 region has the DNA TGTGCCAGCAGACCAAGACTAGCGGGGGGGCCTAACAATGAGCAGTTCTTC. The chain uses TRBV3-1 and TRBJ2-1, with TRBD2 matching 14 bases. Trimming at V came to 6 bases and at J to 5 bases, leaving 9 bases not matched to a gene. This CDR3 has 17 amino acids. Germline V gene sequence: CDR1 LGHDT, CDR2 YNNKEL (reference sequence).

The J gene is TRBJ2-5, the V gene TRBV6-1, with D perhaps TRBD2 (6 bases). This CDR3 has 13 residues. The V gene lost 7 bases and the J gene lost 7 bases, with 16 bases spanning the gap. Germline V lookup: CDR1 MNHNS, CDR2 SASEGT. The CDR3 loop is CASNGPVRGTQYF. CDR3 in DNA: TGTGCCAGCAATGGTCCTGTGCGGGGGACCCAGTACTTC.

The CDR3: CSARDLDSGAAYNSPLHF. The CDR3 DNA reads as TGCAGTGCTAGAGATCTCGACTCTGGGGCAGCCTATAATTCACCCCTCCACTTT. The chain links TRBV20-1 to TRBJ1-6, with D maybe TRBD1 (5 bases). Trimming left V 0 bases short and J 2 bases short, with 17 bases between. Germline V gene lookup returns CDR1 DFQATT and CDR2 SNEGSKA (reference sequence). This CDR3 is 18 amino acids long.

Here the CDR3 reads CASSFARSSTDTQYF. DNA for the CDR3: TGTGCCAGCAGCTTTGCCAGAAGCAGCACAGATACGCAGTATTTT. The gene calls are TRBV7-9 and TRBJ2-3; D gene uncertain. V dropped 3 bases and J dropped 0 bases, with 10 bases sitting between them. The germline V gene has CDR1 SEHNR and CDR2 FQNEAQ (reference sequence). The CDR3 consists of 15 residues.

The sample holds a few counts of this clonotype. The J gene is TRBJ2-7, the V gene TRBV7-8; 9 bases map to TRBD1. V was pared by 4 bases and J by 3 bases, with 7 bases of the junction left unmatched. The CDR3 covers 15 residues. The germline V gene encodes CDR1 SGHVS and CDR2 FQNEAQ. CDR3 DNA: TGTGCCAGCAGCTCCGGGACAGGGACTTTCTACGAGCAGTACTTC. Its protein is CASSSGTGTFYEQYF. Together with reference TRBV7-8 and TRBJ2-7, the CDR3 gives the full variable domain: GAGVSQSPRYKVAKRGQDVALRCDPISGHVSLFWYQQALGQGPEFLTYFQNEAQLDKSGLPSDRFFAERPEGSVSTLKIQRTQQEDSAVYLCASSSGTGTFYEQYFGPGTRLTVT.

This chain joins TRBV7-2 and TRBJ2-3; D unclear. The V gene's germline CDR1 is SGHTA and CDR2 FQGNSA. CDR3 length equals 14 residues. Trimming cost V 5 bases and J 4 bases, with 13 bases left between them. Here the CDR3 reads CASSPQYGADTQYF. The CDR3 DNA reads as TGTGCCAGCAGCCCCCAATATGGGGCAGATACGCAGTATTTT.

In this sample, this clonotype turned up a few times. The rearrangement uses TRBV7-2 and TRBJ2-1; TRBD2 matches 7 bases. The germline CDR1 and CDR2 sequences are SGHTA and FQGNSA. The length of the CDR3 is 17 residues. With V trimmed by 6 bases and J by 3 bases, 14 bases remained unmatched. CDR3 nucleotides: TGTGCCAGCAGTCGGTTTGGGGGTCGGGACTACTACAATGAGCAGTTCTTC. Protein: CASSRFGGRDYYNEQFF.

The rearrangement uses TRBV4-1 and TRBJ2-1; 8 positions agree with TRBD1. Germline V lookup: CDR1 MGHRA, CDR2 YSYEKL. Unmatched junction bases numbered 11, after V lost 2 bases and J lost 8 bases. The CDR3 extends over 16 amino acids. This CDR3 reads CASSQRTGLARDEQFF. For the CDR3, the DNA is TGCGCCAGCAGCCAACGGACAGGGTTGGCTCGGGATGAGCAGTTCTTC.

This clonotype was seen ten or more times. The chain couples TRBV9 to TRBJ2-7, with D perhaps TRBD2 (6 bases). V lost 0 bases to trimming and J lost 0 bases, with 7 bases between them. CDR1 is SGDLS, CDR2 YYNGEE, per germline. This CDR3 has 14 amino acids. CDR3 loop: CASSVGGDSYEQYF. The CDR3 nucleotides read TGTGCCAGCAGCGTAGGGGGGGACTCCTACGAGCAGTACTTC.

The chain couples TRBV2 to TRBJ2-5, with D possibly called TRBD1 or TRBD2 (5 bases each). This CDR3 has 14 residues. Trimming took 6 bases from V and 0 from J, leaving 11 bases between them. Germline CDR1 reads SNHLY; CDR2 reads FYNNEI. The CDR3 protein is CASSPGRYQETQYF. In DNA, the CDR3 is TGTGCCAGCAGCCCGGGGCGGTACCAAGAGACCCAGTACTTC.

The CDR3 nucleotides read TGTGCCAGCAGCTTAGCTGGGACAGGGGCGGAGACCCAGTACTTC. As protein: CASSLAGTGAETQYF. V gene TRBV11-3 combines with J gene TRBJ2-5; 10 nucleotides line up with TRBD1. Trimming took 1 base from V and 5 from J; bases not matched to a gene: 4. Germline V gene lookup returns CDR1 SGHNT and CDR2 YENEEA. The length of the CDR3 is 15 residues.

The chain combines TRBV18 with TRBJ2-6; D gene uncertain. CDR3 length equals 17 residues. Germline V lookup: CDR1 KGHSH, CDR2 LQKENI. Trimming pared 3 bases from V and 1 base from J, leaving 13 bases between. The chain's CDR3 is CASSPLLRPSGANVLTF. In DNA, the CDR3 is TGTGCCAGCTCACCCCTACTTCGGCCGTCTGGGGCCAACGTCCTGACTTTC.

The V and J genes are TRBV10-2 and TRBJ2-7; TRBD1 might be the D (6 bases). V was shortened by 3 bases and J by 2 bases, with 8 bases between the two germline ends. Germline V gene data show CDR1 as WSHSY and CDR2 as SAAADI. This CDR3 is 13 amino acids long. CDR3 DNA sequence: TGCGCCAGCAGTGAAACAGGGCCCTACGAGCAGTACTTC. Its protein product is CASSETGPYEQYF.

The chain uses TRBV29-1 and TRBJ2-5; D unclear. The CDR3 is made up of 10 amino acids. Trimming left V 3 bases short and J 6 bases short, with 5 bases between. Germline CDR1 and CDR2: SQVTM and ANQGSEA. The CDR3 DNA reads as TGCAGCGTTGATTTGAAGACCCAGTACTTC. Translating it yields CSVDLKTQYF.

The chain links TRBV20-1 to TRBJ1-5, with 10 bases fitting TRBD1. There are 14 residues in the CDR3. The V gene's germline CDR1 is DFQATT and CDR2 SNEGSKA (reference sequence). V dropped 6 bases and J dropped 0; count of bases not matched to a gene: 2. DNA for the CDR3: TGCAGTGCCCGACAGGGGGCTAGCAATCAGCCCCAGCATTTT. The encoded protein is CSARQGASNQPQHF.

This chain uses TRBV20-1 with TRBJ2-1; D tentatively reads TRBD1 or TRBD2 (5 bases each). This CDR3 is 12 amino acids long. The V gene lost 5 bases and the J gene lost 6 bases, with 11 bases spanning the gap. Germline loops: CDR1 DFQATT, CDR2 SNEGSKA (reference sequence). This CDR3 is CSAGDGPNEQFF. The CDR3 bases are TGCAGTGCTGGGGACGGGCCCAATGAGCAGTTCTTC.

V gene TRBV12-3 or TRBV12-4 combines with J gene TRBJ2-6; no clear D. This CDR3 has 12 amino acids. Trimming removed 0 bases from V and 9 bases from J, with 3 bases in between. DNA of the CDR3: TGTGCCAGCAGTTTAGCGCACAACGTCCTGACTTTC. This encodes CASSLAHNVLTF.

The chain links TRBV27 to TRBJ2-7; 7 positions match TRBD1. The CDR3 is made up of 16 amino acids. Germline V gene sequence: CDR1 MNHEY, CDR2 SMNVEV (reference sequence). Germline trimming cut 4 bases from V and 1 base from J; bases unmatched to any gene: 10. The CDR3 reads CASSWGARGRSYEQYF. The CDR3 bases are TGTGCCAGCAGTTGGGGCGCGAGGGGGCGGTCCTACGAGCAGTACTTC.

The chain links TRBV6-5 to TRBJ2-5; 8 nucleotides agree with TRBD1. The length of the CDR3 is 13 residues. Losses at the gene ends were 6 bases for V and 5 bases for J; bases not matched to a gene: 5. CDR1 is MNHEY and CDR2 is SVGAGI in the germline V gene. This CDR3 reads CASRPTGVETQYF. The CDR3 DNA follows: TGTGCCAGCAGGCCGACAGGGGTTGAGACCCAGTACTTC.